Shown below are 26 T cell receptor beta chains from a single sample sequenced in a study of T cells in narcolepsy (dated by TCRdb to between 2018 and 2020). Library method: the immunoSEQ multiplex PCR assay. Here the immuneACCESS table is served through TCRdb, limited to in-frame sequences with V and J called. Missing clones are a known gap in these copies; in checked studies unresolved V genes cover under half, and the rest lacks a known reason. This sample has some 19,000 clones in its table, and 85% to 90% of those were observed once. The ten most abundant clones make up roughly 0.68% of the sample. Sequenced sample: memory (CD45RA-) CD4+ T cells from blood. The sample's cell subset or site label, in plain terms: memory T cells sorted ex vivo from peripheral blood. The receptors originated from a human donor in good health.

This chain uses TRBV4-2 with TRBJ2-7; D tentatively fits TRBD1 or TRBD2 (5 bases each). The CDR3 is made up of 16 amino acids. V lost 1 base and J lost 7, with 20 bases in between. Germline CDR1 is LGHNA and CDR2 is YNFKEQ. The CDR3 region is CASSQVDSIGAGEQYF. DNA of the CDR3: TGTGCCAGCAGCCAAGTGGATTCGATCGGGGCTGGGGAGCAGTACTTC.

This clone has just a few counts. V gene TRBV5-6 combines with J gene TRBJ1-1, with unresolved D. The V end lost 5 bases, the J end lost 0 bases, and 8 bases lay between the germline ends. The CDR3 has 13 amino acids. Germline V CDR1 and CDR2: SGHDT, YYEEEE. CDR3 amino acids: CASSFGLNTEAFF. CDR3 bases: TGTGCCAGCAGTTTCGGTTTGAACACTGAAGCTTTCTTT.

This clone was picked up one time. This rearrangement joins TRBV5-1 to TRBJ2-5; the D gene is possibly TRBD2 (6 bases). Per germline, CDR1 SGHRS and CDR2 YFSETQ. The germline V and J ends were trimmed by 1 base and 1 base, with 11 bases remaining between them. The CDR3 totals 15 residues. CDR3 DNA: TGCGCCAGCAGCTTGCAGGCGGGATCCCAAGAGACCCAGTACTTC. Encoded protein: CASSLQAGSQETQYF.

The chain carries TRBV6-1 and TRBJ2-3; 8 positions agree with TRBD1. This CDR3 spans 15 amino acids. The trim removed 5 bases at V and 0 bases at J, leaving 4 bases unmatched. Germline V gene lookup returns CDR1 MNHNS and CDR2 SASEGT. DNA of the CDR3: TGTGCCAGCAGTCAGGGGGCATCTAGCACAGATACGCAGTATTTT. Its translation: CASSQGASSTDTQYF.

The rearrangement links TRBV30 to TRBJ1-4; D ambiguous. CDR1 and CDR2 from the germline V gene are GTSNPN and SVGIG (reference sequence). The germline V and J ends were trimmed by 4 bases and 5 bases, with 11 bases remaining between them. This CDR3 is 13 amino acids long. The CDR3 protein is CAWNRARNEKLFF. CDR3 bases: TGTGCCTGGAATCGGGCAAGGAATGAAAAACTGTTTTTT.

This chain uses TRBV7-9 with TRBJ2-2; unclear D gene. The V and J ends lost 5 bases and 4 bases respectively, with 8 bases between them. From germline, CDR1 is SEHNR and CDR2 FQNEAQ (reference sequence). This CDR3 has 13 amino acids. CDR3 DNA: TGTGCCAGCAGCCCCCAAGTCACCGGGGAGCTGTTTTTT. It specifies CASSPQVTGELFF. Full variable domain (missing parts from reference TRBV7-9 and TRBJ2-2): DTGVSQNPRHKITKRGQNVTFRCDPISEHNRLYWYRQTLGQGPEFLTYFQNEAQLEKSRLLSDRFSAERPKGSFSTLEIQRTEQGDSAMYLCASSPQVTGELFFGEGSRLTVL.

In this sample, this clone turned up a few times. This chain links TRBV28 with TRBJ2-7; 7 bases line up with TRBD1. J gave up 2 bases and V 7 bases, and 5 bases lay outside the gene matches. This CDR3 has 13 amino acids. CDR1 and CDR2 from the germline V gene are MDHEN and SYDVKM. The CDR3 coding sequence is TGTGCCAGCACATCGGGACAGACCTACGAGCAGTACTTC. Translation gives CASTSGQTYEQYF. Using reference TRBV28 and TRBJ2-7 for the parts outside the CDR3, the full variable domain is DVKVTQSSRYLVKRTGEKVFLECVQDMDHENMFWYRQDPGLGLRLIYFSYDVKMKEKGDIPEGYSVSREKKERFSLILESASTNQTSMYLCASTSGQTYEQYFGPGTRLTVT.

The J gene is TRBJ2-5, the V gene TRBV11-1, with D unresolved. Germline CDR1 reads SGHAT; CDR2 reads FQDESV (reference sequence). The V end lost 1 base, the J end lost 5 bases, and 2 bases lay between the germline ends. The CDR3 sequence is 11 residues long. The CDR3 coding sequence is TGTGCCAGCAGCTTAGGCGAGACCCAGTACTTC. Protein product: CASSLGETQYF.

This chain uses TRBV7-9 with TRBJ2-7; the match to TRBD2 covers 7 bases. Losses at the gene ends were 1 base for V and 7 bases for J; bases not matched to a gene: 4. Per germline, CDR1 SEHNR and CDR2 FQNEAQ (reference sequence). The CDR3 has 13 amino acids. CDR3 amino acids: CASSLGLAREQYF. In nucleotides, the CDR3 is TGTGCCAGCAGCTTAGGACTAGCCCGGGAGCAGTACTTC.

The rearrangement links TRBV11-2 to TRBJ1-6; 8 bases are a match to TRBD1. Germline V CDR1 and CDR2: SGHAT, FQNNGV. Trimming took 1 base from V and 8 from J; bases not matched to a gene: 13. The CDR3 has 18 amino acids. In DNA, the CDR3 is TGTGCCAGCAGCTTAGTAGTTCCGTCCAGGGGGCATCATTCACCCCTCCACTTT. Residues: CASSLVVPSRGHHSPLHF.

The chain is built from TRBV2 and TRBJ2-7, with a tentative D call TRBD2 (7 bases). CDR3 length equals 18 residues. With 6 bases removed from V and 2 bases from J, the gap between germline ends came to 26 bases. Germline values: CDR1 SNHLY, CDR2 FYNNEI. CDR3 nucleotides: TGTGCCAGCAGGGGGGGGACAACCCCGACGAGGGCTACCTACGAGCAGTACTTC. The encoded protein is CASRGGTTPTRATYEQYF.

The chain employs TRBV18 and TRBJ2-3, with 7 bases matching TRBD2. CDR1 KGHSH and CDR2 LQKENI come from the germline V gene. V shed 3 bases, J shed 6 bases, and the junction held 15 bases outside the gene matches. This CDR3 has 17 amino acids. This chain's CDR3 is CASSPLPGGLTSDTQYF. As DNA, the CDR3 is TGTGCCAGCTCACCCCTCCCGGGAGGCTTGACTTCGGATACGCAGTATTTT.

This chain links TRBV6-5 with TRBJ2-7; D perhaps matches TRBD1 (6 bases). V gave up 6 bases and J gave up 6 bases, with 15 bases separating them. Germline CDR1 and CDR2: MNHEY and SVGAGI. This CDR3 has 13 amino acids. CDR3 protein: CASRSNRVREQYF. DNA of the CDR3: TGTGCCAGCAGGAGTAACAGGGTTCGCGAGCAGTACTTC.

The rearrangement uses TRBV2 and TRBJ1-1; D call uncertain. The length of the CDR3 is 14 residues. CDR1 is SNHLY and CDR2 is FYNNEI in the germline V gene. Trimming took 4 bases from V and 1 from J, leaving 10 bases between them. The CDR3 loop is CASSVSLWNTEAFF. DNA for the CDR3: TGTGCCAGCAGTGTCTCGCTTTGGAACACTGAAGCTTTCTTT.

The chain combines TRBV11-3 with TRBJ2-7; D remains unclear. The CDR3 is 14 residues long. The ends were cut back, 3 bases at V and 1 base at J, with 10 bases in the middle. The germline gives CDR1 SGHNT, CDR2 YENEEA. The chain's CDR3 is CASSFEGQSYEQYF. The CDR3, as DNA: TGTGCCAGCAGCTTTGAAGGCCAGTCCTACGAGCAGTACTTC. The full variable domain, its missing parts supplied by reference TRBV11-3 and TRBJ2-7, is EAGVVQSPRYKIIEKKQPVAFWCNPISGHNTLYWYLQNLGQGPELLIRYENEEAVDDSQLPKDRFSAERLKGVDSTLKIQPAELGDSAVYLCASSFEGQSYEQYFGPGTRLTVT.

J is TRBJ2-1 and V is TRBV6-6; D remains unclear. V dropped 10 bases and J dropped 5 bases, with 12 bases sitting between them. The CDR3 covers 12 residues. Germline V lookup: CDR1 MNHNY, CDR2 SVGAGI (reference sequence). CDR3 in amino acids: CATCSYHNEQFF. In nucleotides, the CDR3 is TGTGCCACGTGTAGTTATCACAATGAGCAGTTCTTC.

Concerning this clone itself: The junction departs from the called germline gene at one end, perhaps through a read error. The chain recombines TRBV6-5 with TRBJ2-1, with 12 bases matching TRBD2. The CDR3 has 16 amino acids. Germline V gene lookup returns CDR1 MNHEY and CDR2 SVGAGI. CDR3: CASSSMGLAGYDEQFF. The CDR3 DNA reads as TGTGCCAGCAGTTCGATGGGACTAGCGGGCTACGATGAGCAGTTCTTC.

This rearrangement joins TRBV30 to TRBJ1-2; D is uncertain. Germline V gene sequence: CDR1 GTSNPN, CDR2 SVGIG (reference sequence). The length of the CDR3 is 12 residues. The V end was cut by 1 base, the J end by 2 bases, with 5 bases between. CDR3 protein: CAWSDRNYGYTF. The CDR3 DNA reads as TGTGCCTGGAGTGATCGGAACTATGGCTACACCTTC.

The rearrangement uses TRBV5-1 and TRBJ2-7, with TRBD1 as a possible D gene (5 bases). CDR3 length equals 15 residues. CDR1 and CDR2 (germline): SGHRS, YFSETQ. V gave up 5 bases and J gave up 3 bases, with 18 bases separating them. The CDR3 DNA reads TGCGCCAGCAGAGTCGATTGGGGCGGCAACTACGAGCAGTACTTC. Protein product: CASRVDWGGNYEQYF.

The genes are TRBV6-5 and TRBJ2-3; 10 positions agree with TRBD2. This CDR3 has 13 residues. The germline V gene encodes CDR1 MNHEY and CDR2 SVGAGI. The V segment lost 7 bases and the J segment 8 bases; nucleotides outside the gene matches: 6. For the CDR3, the DNA is TGTGCCAGCAAAAGCGGGGGGGCGGGTACGCAGTATTTT. It encodes CASKSGGAGTQYF.

This chain joins TRBV30 and TRBJ2-2; 9 nucleotides match TRBD2. The CDR3 sequence is 14 residues long. The germline V gene encodes CDR1 GTSNPN and CDR2 SVGIG (reference sequence). V lost 3 bases to trimming and J lost 7 bases; unmatched junction nucleotides: 6. CDR3 residues: CAWRPSGEGGELFF. The CDR3 DNA reads as TGTGCCTGGAGGCCTAGCGGGGAAGGCGGGGAGCTGTTTTTT.

Only one count was recorded for this clone. The chain is built from TRBV6-1 and TRBJ1-6, with 7 bases lining up with TRBD1. The germline gives CDR1 MNHNS, CDR2 SASEGT. The trim removed 3 bases at V and 10 bases at J, leaving 12 bases unmatched. This CDR3 is built from 16 residues. CDR3 nucleotides: TGTGCCAGCAGTGATGGACAGGATTTTTGGCGCTCACCCCTCCACTTT. Its protein is CASSDGQDFWRSPLHF.

This chain uses TRBV7-2 with TRBJ1-1; maybe TRBD1 (6 bases). The V and J ends lost 2 bases and 5 bases respectively, with 12 bases between them. This CDR3 is built from 14 residues. The germline CDR1 and CDR2 sequences are SGHTA and FQGNSA. CDR3 coding DNA: TGTGCCAGCAGCTTACATAAGGGGGGGACTGAAGCTTTCTTT. Amino acids: CASSLHKGGTEAFF.

The chain carries TRBV11-2 and TRBJ1-3; maybe TRBD1 (5 bases). This CDR3 is 14 amino acids long. Trimming took off 4 bases at V and 0 bases at J, with 7 bases between the two ends. Germline V gene lookup returns CDR1 SGHAT and CDR2 FQNNGV. The chain's CDR3 is CASSSQGSGNTIYF. The DNA of the CDR3 is TGTGCCAGCAGCTCTCAGGGCTCTGGAAACACCATATATTTT.

The chain is built from TRBV4-3 and TRBJ2-5; D perhaps matches TRBD1 (6 bases). The germline V gene has CDR1 LGHNA and CDR2 YSLEER. Trimming shortened V by 1 base and J by 3 bases, and 15 bases separated the two germline ends. The CDR3 has 16 residues. The CDR3 coding sequence is TGCGCCAGCAGCCAAGGGCCACAGGGATCTAAAGAGACCCAGTACTTC. The encoded protein is CASSQGPQGSKETQYF.

The V and J genes are TRBV18 and TRBJ1-4; a possible D gene is TRBD1 (5 bases). Germline CDR1 and CDR2: KGHSH and LQKENI. The CDR3 covers 13 residues. V was clipped by 0 bases and J by 7 bases, with 6 bases between them. The CDR3 DNA reads TGTGCCAGCTCACCACCGACAGTTGAAAAACTGTTTTTT. It specifies CASSPPTVEKLFF.